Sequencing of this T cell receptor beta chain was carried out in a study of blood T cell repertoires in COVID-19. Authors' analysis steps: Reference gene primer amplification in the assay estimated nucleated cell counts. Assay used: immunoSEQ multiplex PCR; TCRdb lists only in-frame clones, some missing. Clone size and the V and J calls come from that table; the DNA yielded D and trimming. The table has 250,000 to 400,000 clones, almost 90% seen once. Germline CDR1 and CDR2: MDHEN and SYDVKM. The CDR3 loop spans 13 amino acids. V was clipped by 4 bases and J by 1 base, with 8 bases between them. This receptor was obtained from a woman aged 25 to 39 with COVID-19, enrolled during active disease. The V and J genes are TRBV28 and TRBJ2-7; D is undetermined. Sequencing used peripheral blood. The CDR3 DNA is TGTGCCAGCAGTTACTTATCTTCCTACGAGCAGTACTTC. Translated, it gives CASSYLSSYEQYF. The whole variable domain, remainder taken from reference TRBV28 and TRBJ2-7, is DVKVTQSSRYLVKRTGEKVFLECVQDMDHENMFWYRQDPGLGLRLIYFSYDVKMKEKGDIPEGYSVSREKKERFSLILESASTNQTSMYLCASSYLSSYEQYFGPGTRLTVT.